This T cell receptor (beta chain) is drawn from a study of T cell responses to AZD1222 COVID-19 vaccine. Data came from immunoSEQ multiplex PCR; TCRdb stores just in-frame clones and leaves some out. The table lists 120,000 to 150,000 clones, approximately 90% of them singletons. Comment on this clone: Its target is unknown.

Study-wide findings and caveats: Spike was spanned by vaccine-associated CD4 TCRs, with dominance at 160-218 and 743-854. At baseline, seropositivity was found in only a handful of AZD1222 recipients.

V was clipped by 6 bases and J by 5 bases; unmatched bases: 18. This CDR3 is built from 17 residues. CDR1 and CDR2 from the germline V gene are MDHEN and SYDVKM. This specimen consisted of peripheral blood, obtained on day 0 of AZD1222 vaccination. The sequence came from an adult in good health. The V and J genes are TRBV28 and TRBJ1-2; 7 bases map to TRBD1. The CDR3 loop reads CASSGRAGGPYPYGYTF. DNA for the CDR3: TGTGCCAGCAGCGGGAGGGCAGGGGGGCCATATCCGTATGGCTACACCTTC.